The clone carrying this T cell receptor beta chain was seen a single time. Its antigen is still unknown. Sequenced by immunoSEQ multiplex PCR; TCRdb stores in-frame clones only, minus some. This sample has about 150,000 clones, with roughly nine tenths found just once. V was shortened by 1 base and J by 0 bases, with 12 bases between the two germline ends. Per the germline V gene, CDR1 is KGHSH and CDR2 is LQKENI. The CDR3 sequence is 17 residues long. The sample originates from a study of OX40 agonist ivuxolimab in advanced cancers. Overall study: It was ivuxolimab, an agonistic anti-OX40 (CD134) antibody, that patients were treated with. Of the participants, approximately 38% had some prior anti-PD-1, anti-PD-L1 or anti-CTLA-4 therapy, which was allowed. Whole-study results and caveats: The 0.1-3.0 mg/kg partial responders had among the lowest clonal expansion.

The chain has TRBV18 and TRBJ1-4; D ambiguous. This clonotype was obtained from an adult with an advanced solid tumor such as melanoma, head and neck, liver or kidney cancer. Sequenced here: CD4+ or CD8+ T cells sorted from blood, sampled in a trial of the OX40 agonist ivuxolimab. The CDR3 protein is CASSPLPKSATNEKLFF. DNA for the CDR3: TGTGCCAGCTCACCACTTCCAAAGTCTGCAACTAATGAAAAACTGTTTTTT.